Listed below are T cell receptor beta chains from one sample, sequenced in a study of T-cell reconstitution after alpha-beta-depleted transplantation in children. One entry per CDR3 protein, called by TCRdb with MiXCR from the PCR reads. The sample holds about 180,000 distinct CDR3 sequences, around 10% seen once. Sequenced here: PBMCs, sampled before TCRalphabeta/CD19-depleted stem cell transplant. The receptor set was obtained from a boy aged 2 to 9 with acute myeloid leukemia, due to receive a stem cell transplant. Both conserved end residues are part of each CDR3. A D gene is named only where the DNA matches it firmly. Where a row states a size, it is once, few, many or the class of an expanded clone; other rows omit it.

d_call	v_call	j_call	clone_size	cdr3_nt	cdr3_aa
NA	TRBV20-1	TRBJ2-7	many	TGCAGTGCTAGAGATCCCCTGGACAAACCCTACGAGCAGTACTTC	CSARDPLDKPYEQYF
NA	TRBV7-9	TRBJ2-6	many	TGTGCCAGCAGCCCGGGGGCGGGGGGGGCCAACGTCCTGACTTTC	CASSPGAGGANVLTF
TRBD1	TRBV7-9	TRBJ2-2	many	TGTGCCAGCAGCCCCCACGGCCAGGGGGTCACCGGGGAGCTGTTTTTT	CASSPHGQGVTGELFF
TRBD1	TRBV20-1	TRBJ2-7	many	TGCAGTGCTAGAGTAGGCGCAGGGGGCTACGAGCAGTACTTC	CSARVGAGGYEQYF
TRBD2	TRBV12-3/TRBV12-4	TRBJ2-1	many	TGTGCCAGCAGTTTTAGTCTAGCGGACTACAATGAGCAGTTCTTC	CASSFSLADYNEQFF
TRBD2	TRBV4-1	TRBJ2-5	many	TGCGCCAGCAGCCTAAGAGTGGCGGGGGTTGAAGAGACCCAGTACTTC	CASSLRVAGVEETQYF
NA	TRBV5-1	TRBJ1-2	many	TGCGCCAGCAGCGAGTTCCAGGGGAATGGCTACACCTTC	CASSEFQGNGYTF
TRBD1	TRBV7-8	TRBJ2-5	many	TGTGCCAGCAGCTTAAGGGACAGGATACCCCAAGAGACCCAGTACTTC	CASSLRDRIPQETQYF
NA	TRBV7-9	TRBJ2-3	many	TGTGCCAGCAGCTTAGCTAGAAATACGCAGTATTTT	CASSLARNTQYF
TRBD2	TRBV4-1	TRBJ2-3	many	TGCGCCAGCAGCCTTCCCGGGGCTAGCGGGGGGGATACGCAGTATTTT	CASSLPGASGGDTQYF
NA	TRBV5-8	TRBJ2-1	many	TGTGCCAGCAGCCCGACTGGCTCATTCTACAATGAGCAGTTCTTC	CASSPTGSFYNEQFF
TRBD2	TRBV4-1	TRBJ2-5	many	TGCGCCAGCAGCCAAGACCTTAGCGGGGGGTACCAAGAGACCCAGTACTTC	CASSQDLSGGYQETQYF
NA	TRBV12-3/TRBV12-4	TRBJ1-5	many	TGTGCCAGCAGCCTTACGGGACTCCTGAACAATCAGCCCCAGCATTTT	CASSLTGLLNNQPQHF
NA	TRBV27	TRBJ2-7	many	TGTGCCAGCAGACGCACAGGGTATTTCGAGCAGTACTTC	CASRRTGYFEQYF
NA	TRBV5-1	TRBJ1-5	many	TGCGCCAGCAGCTTTGAGCGGGTGTGTAGCAATCAGCCCCAGCATTTT	CASSFERVCSNQPQHF
TRBD2	TRBV5-1	TRBJ2-3	many	TGCGCCAGCAGCGTAGGGACTAGCGGGAGTGATACGCAGTATTTT	CASSVGTSGSDTQYF
TRBD1	TRBV6-1	TRBJ1-1	many	TGTGCCAGCAGCCTACTAGGGACAGGGGCTGAAGCTTTCTTT	CASSLLGTGAEAFF
NA	TRBV3-1	TRBJ1-3	many	TGTGCCAGCAGCTTGAGGGGGGTCTCTGGAAACACCATATATTTT	CASSLRGVSGNTIYF
NA	TRBV5-1	TRBJ1-4	many	TGCGCCAGCAGCTTGGTACTCAACGGGAATGAAAAACTGTTTTTT	CASSLVLNGNEKLFF
NA	TRBV24-1	TRBJ2-7	many	TGTGCCACCGGGACGACAAGCTCCTACGAGCAGTACTTC	CATGTTSSYEQYF
NA	TRBV30	TRBJ1-2	NA	TGTGCCTGGAGTGTACGAAGATATGGCTACACCTTC	CAWSVRRYGYTF
TRBD1	TRBV24-1	TRBJ2-5	many	TGTGCCACGGGGACAGATCTCGAGACCCAGTACTTC	CATGTDLETQYF
TRBD2	TRBV20-1	TRBJ2-5	many	TGCAGTGCTAGAGATCTCCTAGCGGATCCCCAAGAGACCCAGTACTTC	CSARDLLADPQETQYF
NA	TRBV4-1	TRBJ1-3	many	TGCGCCAGCAGCCAAGTGGGGACTGGGGGAAACACCATATATTTT	CASSQVGTGGNTIYF
NA	TRBV18	TRBJ2-7	many	TGTGCCAGCTCTGGAGGGAGCTCCTACGAGCAGTACTTC	CASSGGSSYEQYF
TRBD1	TRBV20-1	TRBJ2-1	many	TGCAGTGCTAGAGACTGGGACAGTAACAATGAGCAGTTCTTC	CSARDWDSNNEQFF
TRBD2	TRBV28	TRBJ2-1	many	TGTGCCAGCATTGGGAGGGAACTGTGGAATGAGCAGTTCTTC	CASIGRELWNEQFF
TRBD1	TRBV18	TRBJ2-7	many	TGTGCCAGCTCAGAGGACAGGCTCTCCTACGAGCAGTACTTC	CASSEDRLSYEQYF
NA	TRBV18	TRBJ2-5	few	TGTGCCAGCTCTAATCTTCGAGGGGAGACCCAGTACTTC	CASSNLRGETQYF
NA	TRBV20-1	TRBJ1-1	many	TGCAGTGGCTATCTGGGGGGGATGAACACTGAAGCTTTCTTT	CSGYLGGMNTEAFF
TRBD2	TRBV19	TRBJ2-3	many	TGTGCCAGTAGTATTGTGGCTAGCGGGGGCCGACATACGCAGTATTTT	CASSIVASGGRHTQYF
NA	TRBV6-5	TRBJ2-3	many	TGTGCCAGCAGTTACTTCCTTCGGGGACGAAATACGCAGTATTTT	CASSYFLRGRNTQYF
NA	TRBV9	TRBJ2-1	many	TGTGCCAGCAGCGCAGAGGGGAGACTATCATACAATGAGCAGTTCTTC	CASSAEGRLSYNEQFF
NA	TRBV27	TRBJ1-1	many	TGTGCCAGCAGTTTTGTCAGGGGATGGGGCACTGAAGCTTTCTTT	CASSFVRGWGTEAFF
NA	TRBV6-5	TRBJ2-2	many	TGTGCCAGCAGTTACAGGCTAACGAACACCGGGGAGCTGTTTTTT	CASSYRLTNTGELFF
NA	TRBV28	TRBJ1-6	many	TGTGCCAGCAGTTCCCCGGGACGGTATAATTCACCCCTCCACTTT	CASSSPGRYNSPLHF
NA	TRBV29-1	TRBJ2-7	NA	TGCAGCGTTGTCCAGGGCCAATTGAGGGAGCAGTACTTC	CSVVQGQLREQYF